The 28 T cell receptor beta chains in this list originate from one sample, sequenced in a study of T-cell memory formation after mild COVID-19. One entry per CDR3 protein results from TCRdb running MiXCR on the 5' RACE reads. The sample gives 200,000 to 250,000 distinct CDR3 sequences, less than 20% of which show up once; approximately 3.6% is in the top ten. Sequencing was done on a sample of PBMCs or a T cell subset sorted from them (not recorded which). The receptor source for this set is a man between 18 and 35 years old who had mild COVID-19 (a few samples of this study predate the infection). Cell type and time point are not known.

The chain carries TRBV12-3 or TRBV12-4 and TRBJ1-5; 7 positions match TRBD1. V shed 6 bases and J 7 bases; nucleotides not matched to a gene: 3. This CDR3 is 12 amino acids long. This chain's CDR3 is CASREGAQPQHF. The DNA for the CDR3 is TGTGCCAGCAGGGAGGGGGCCCAGCCCCAGCATTTT.

The chain employs TRBV6-6 and TRBJ1-5, with 8 bases matching TRBD1. The CDR3 is 16 amino acids. The trim removed 6 bases at V and 2 bases at J, leaving 9 bases unmatched. The germline gives CDR1 MNHNY, CDR2 SVGAGI (reference sequence). The CDR3 spells CASRDRTGKRNQPQHF. The CDR3 DNA follows: TGTGCCAGCAGAGATCGGACAGGGAAACGCAATCAGCCCCAGCATTTT.

The chain links TRBV30 to TRBJ2-7; TRBD1 agrees at 10 bases. This CDR3 has 16 residues. Germline CDR1 is GTSNPN and CDR2 is SVGIG (reference sequence). The V and J ends lost 3 bases and 4 bases, in that order; junction bases with no gene match: 12. CDR3 nucleotide sequence: TGTGCCTGGAGCCTAGGGTTTGGGGGACAGGGGTACGAGCAGTACTTC. As protein: CAWSLGFGGQGYEQYF.

The gene calls are TRBV20-1 and TRBJ1-1; 7 bases fit TRBD1. Germline loops: CDR1 DFQATT, CDR2 SNEGSKA (reference sequence). J gave up 8 bases and V 0 bases, and 12 bases lay outside the gene matches. The CDR3 runs to 15 residues. The CDR3 bases are TGCAGTGCTAGAGATCACAGGGGAGTGGGGACCGAAGCTTTCTTT. Translation: CSARDHRGVGTEAFF.

A word on this clonotype: A read error may produce the germline difference seen at one junction end. The CDR3 nucleotides read TGTGCCAGCAGCCTGCCCGCGGGGGGAGGCACTGAGGCTTTCTTT. It encodes CASSLPAGGGTEAFF. The chain joins TRBV7-8 to TRBJ1-1; a possible D gene is TRBD1 (5 bases). Germline-derived CDR1 and CDR2 are SGHVS and FQNEAQ. The CDR3 has 15 amino acids.

This clonotype was seen ten or more times. J is TRBJ1-5 and V is TRBV7-3; a possible D gene is TRBD1 (5 bases). The CDR3 spans 13 residues. In germline, CDR1 is SGHTA, CDR2 FQGTGA. V gave up 5 bases and J gave up 1 base, with 6 bases separating them. The CDR3 protein is CASSRQSNQPQHF. CDR3 sequence (DNA): TGTGCCAGCAGCCGACAGAGCAATCAGCCCCAGCATTTT.

This clonotype was found once. The chain links TRBV7-2 to TRBJ2-1; 12 bases match TRBD2. CDR3 size: 17 residues. Trimming at V came to 5 bases and at J to 4 bases, leaving 9 bases not matched to a gene. In germline, CDR1 is SGHTA, CDR2 FQGNSA. Here the CDR3 reads CASSPLPSGGAYNEQFF. The DNA for the CDR3 is TGTGCCAGCAGCCCGCTCCCTAGCGGGGGGGCTTACAATGAGCAGTTCTTC.

This clonotype was observed at least ten times. At one boundary the junction diverges from the germline segment, which might be a read error. The chain couples TRBV5-1 to TRBJ1-1; D gene ambiguous. CDR3 length: 13 amino acids. Germline V gene sequence: CDR1 SGHRS, CDR2 YFSETQ. The CDR3 region has the DNA TGTGCCAGCAGCTTCTCGGTGAACACTGAAGCTTTCTTT. It translates to CASSFSVNTEAFF.

This clonotype was seen more than once but under ten times. The rearrangement uses TRBV4-3 and TRBJ2-1, with D possibly matching TRBD2 (5 bases). The CDR3 runs 15 residues. V gave up 5 bases and J gave up 10 bases, with 21 bases separating them. CDR1 is LGHNA and CDR2 is YSLEER in the germline V gene. Here the CDR3 reads CASSGRTDFEGEQFF. CDR3 coding DNA: TGCGCCAGCAGCGGGCGGACGGACTTTGAGGGCGAGCAGTTCTTC.

The chain recombines TRBV15 with TRBJ2-4, with 7 bases lining up with TRBD2. J gave up 7 bases and V 0 bases, and 6 bases lay outside the gene matches. In germline, CDR1 is LNHNV, CDR2 YYDKDF (reference sequence). CDR3 length: 15 amino acids. The CDR3 spells CATSRDPGLGNIQYF. The CDR3 nucleotides are TGTGCCACCAGCAGAGACCCCGGACTAGGGAACATTCAGTACTTC.

This clonotype was counted at least ten times. The chain employs TRBV5-1 and TRBJ1-5, with 9 bases aligning to TRBD1. Germline V gene data show CDR1 as SGHRS and CDR2 as YFSETQ. The CDR3 is made up of 15 amino acids. Trimming took 4 bases from V and 5 from J; bases not matched to a gene: 7. The CDR3 here is CASSLDRGGDQPQHF. The CDR3 DNA is TGCGCCAGCAGCCTGGACAGGGGAGGCGATCAGCCCCAGCATTTT.

A note on this clonotype: A junction end diverges from the germline sequence, so it may reflect a read error. For the CDR3, the DNA is TGTGCTAGCAGCCCGGGGTTAGACCAGCCCCAGCATTTT. Its protein is CASSPGLDQPQHF. V and J are TRBV7-7 and TRBJ1-5; no reliable D call. The CDR3 length is 13 residues. Germline CDR1 reads SSHAT; CDR2 reads FNYEAQ (reference sequence).

The sample holds a few counts of this clonotype. The chain employs TRBV30 and TRBJ2-4; 9 bases are a match to TRBD1. J lost 3 bases, V lost 0 bases, and 3 bases had no gene match. The CDR3 length is 15 residues. The germline V gene encodes CDR1 GTSNPN and CDR2 SVGIG (reference sequence). CDR3 DNA sequence: TGTGCCTGGAGTGTCGGACAGGGGTTCAAAAACATTCAGTACTTC. This encodes CAWSVGQGFKNIQYF.

The chain employs TRBV5-1 and TRBJ2-5, with TRBD2 matching over 10 bases. V lost 0 bases and J lost 2; bases outside the gene matches: 4. Germline V gene data show CDR1 as SGHRS and CDR2 as YFSETQ. This CDR3 spans 16 amino acids. CDR3 bases: TGCGCCAGCAGCTTGGGACTAGCGGGTATACAAGAGACCCAGTACTTC. This codes for CASSLGLAGIQETQYF. Supplemented by reference TRBV5-1 and TRBJ2-5, the full variable domain reads KAGVTQTPRYLIKTRGQQVTLSCSPISGHRSVSWYQQTPGQGLQFLFEYFSETQRNKGNFPGRFSGRQFSNSRSEMNVSTLELGDSALYLCASSLGLAGIQETQYFGPGTRLLVL.

Regarding this clonotype: Since a much larger clone is just one base distant, this may be a read error. The rearrangement joins TRBV5-1 to TRBJ2-5; D is unclear. CDR3 size: 11 residues. The germline V gene has CDR1 SGHRS and CDR2 YFSETQ. V shed 0 bases and J shed 6 bases, with 3 bases lying between them. The CDR3: CASSLEKTQYF. The CDR3 DNA sequence: TGCGCCAGCAGCTTGGAAAAGACCCAGTACTTC.

This clonotype was observed a few times. The chain is built from TRBV5-1 and TRBJ2-7; 10 bases map to TRBD1. CDR3 length equals 15 residues. Per germline, CDR1 SGHRS and CDR2 YFSETQ. With 4 bases clipped from V and 4 bases from J, the junction kept 8 bases outside the gene matches. CDR3 in DNA: TGCGCCAGCAGCCGGACAGGGGGATCGGAGTACGAGCAGTACTTC. Its protein is CASSRTGGSEYEQYF.

This chain joins TRBV2 and TRBJ2-4, with D possibly TRBD1 on 6 matching bases. With 4 bases removed from V and 0 bases from J, the gap between germline ends came to 16 bases. CDR3 length: 17 amino acids. Germline loops: CDR1 SNHLY, CDR2 FYNNEI. The DNA of the CDR3 is TGTGCCAGCAGTGGGAGGCCGACAGGACTAGCCAAAAACATTCAGTACTTC. It translates to CASSGRPTGLAKNIQYF.

This clonotype appeared a few times. The V and J genes are TRBV5-6 and TRBJ1-2; tentatively, D is TRBD1 (5 bases). The CDR3 runs 15 residues. Trimming left V 0 bases short and J 4 bases short, with 13 bases between. CDR1 and CDR2 from the germline V gene are SGHDT and YYEEEE. The CDR3 DNA reads TGTGCCAGCAGCTTGGGGTTCCGGGACCTCTATGGCTACACCTTC. It is translated as CASSLGFRDLYGYTF. The full variable domain, in which reference TRBV5-6 and TRBJ1-2 provide the parts outside the CDR3, is DAGVTQSPTHLIKTRGQQVTLRCSPKSGHDTVSWYQQALGQGPQFIFQYYEEEERQRGNFPDRFSGHQFPNYSSELNVNALLLGDSALYLCASSLGFRDLYGYTFGSGTRLTVV.

This clonotype occurred a few times. The genes are TRBV7-2 and TRBJ1-1, with D tentatively TRBD1 (6 bases). Between the trimmed V and J ends, which lost 4 bases and 7 bases, there was a span of 16 bases. This CDR3 is 14 amino acids long. The germline CDR1 and CDR2 sequences are SGHTA and FQGNSA. The CDR3 reads CASSSRTEINEAFF. The CDR3 DNA sequence: TGTGCCAGCAGCTCCAGGACAGAGATTAATGAAGCTTTCTTT.

The rearrangement links TRBV20-1 to TRBJ2-3; D ambiguous. The CDR3 extends over 13 amino acids. From germline, CDR1 is DFQATT and CDR2 SNEGSKA (reference sequence). Trimming left V 5 bases short and J 1 base short, with 10 bases between. DNA of the CDR3: TGCAGTGCTTTGACGGCTGGCACAGATACGCAGTATTTT. It codes for CSALTAGTDTQYF.

The table lists this clonotype with a few counts. The chain links TRBV25-1 to TRBJ2-3; 9 bases fit TRBD2. V lost 1 base and J lost 1; bases outside the gene matches: 3. Per the germline V gene, CDR1 is MGHDK and CDR2 is SYGVNS. The CDR3 is 16 amino acids. CDR3 amino acids: CASSESRTSGTDTQYF. Here the CDR3 DNA reads TGTGCCAGCAGTGAATCGCGGACTAGCGGCACAGATACGCAGTATTTT.

This clonotype has more than one count but fewer than ten. J is TRBJ1-2 and V is TRBV7-2; D is perhaps TRBD1 (6 bases). The CDR3 runs 13 residues. Germline values: CDR1 SGHTA, CDR2 FQGNSA. V was shortened by 5 bases and J by 5 bases, with 12 bases between the two germline ends. The CDR3 protein is CASSPSTGYGYTF. CDR3 nucleotides: TGTGCCAGCAGCCCCTCGACAGGATATGGCTACACCTTC.

As regards this clonotype: Its ends do not fully match the called genes, so a read error is possible. V and J are TRBV28 and TRBJ1-2; D is perhaps TRBD1 (6 bases). The CDR3 runs 14 residues. Germline V gene sequence: CDR1 MDHEN, CDR2 SYDVKM. The CDR3 protein is CASSFSGTNYDYTF. In DNA form, the CDR3 reads TGTGCCAGCAGTTTCTCTGGGACAAACTATGACTACACCTTC.

The sample holds a few counts of this clonotype. The V call is TRBV7-3, the J call TRBJ1-1; D remains unclear. This CDR3 region has 13 residues. Trimming took off 6 bases at V and 0 bases at J, with 8 bases between the two ends. CDR1 and CDR2 from the germline V gene are SGHTA and FQGTGA. CDR3: CASSDRMNTEAFF. The CDR3 DNA reads as TGTGCCAGCAGTGATCGGATGAACACTGAAGCTTTCTTT.

This chain links TRBV11-3 with TRBJ2-1; D uncertain. Trimming shortened V by 3 bases and J by 10 bases, and 10 bases separated the two germline ends. The CDR3 is made up of 12 amino acids. Germline loops: CDR1 SGHNT, CDR2 YENEEA. CDR3 region: CASSFGIGEQFF. The CDR3 DNA reads TGTGCCAGCAGCTTTGGGATCGGCGAGCAGTTCTTC.

This clonotype has a handful of counts. The chain links TRBV6-2 or TRBV6-3 to TRBJ2-5; D gene ambiguous. Per germline, CDR1 MNHEY and CDR2 SVGEGT. The CDR3 consists of 12 residues. The V and J ends lost 10 bases and 4 bases respectively, with 13 bases between them. This chain's CDR3 is CATRVAGETQYF. CDR3 DNA sequence: TGTGCCACCCGCGTAGCTGGAGAGACCCAGTACTTC.

This rearrangement joins TRBV4-3 to TRBJ1-6, with no clear D. V dropped 0 bases and J dropped 11 bases, with 14 bases sitting between them. This CDR3 is 15 amino acids long. From germline, CDR1 is LGHNA and CDR2 YSLEER. The CDR3 nucleotides are TGCGCCAGCAGCCAAGATCCTGTAGGGCGGACACCCCTCCACTTT. This translates into CASSQDPVGRTPLHF.

The V and J genes are TRBV6-2 or TRBV6-3 and TRBJ2-4, with 7 bases fitting TRBD1. The J segment lost 1 base and the V segment lost 5 bases, leaving 8 bases of the junction unmatched. The CDR3 is 16 amino acids. Germline V gene lookup returns CDR1 MNHEY and CDR2 SVGEGT. CDR3: CASSDWTGKAKNIQYF. CDR3 nucleotides: TGTGCCAGCAGTGACTGGACAGGCAAGGCCAAAAACATTCAGTACTTC.